A single T cell receptor (beta chain) is shown here with its context. What it recognizes is unknown. V was trimmed by 4 bases and J by 5 bases, leaving 21 bases between them. Germline V gene lookup returns CDR1 SGDLS and CDR2 YYNGEE. CDR3 size: 16 residues. Alongside a J-beta primer mix, a sample-barcoded 5' primer served in a second PCR lasting 7 to 11 cycles. TCRdb recomputed calls from the 5' RACE reads with MiXCR, one row per CDR3 protein. The sample lists under 2 million distinct CDR3 sequences; roughly 32% were seen once. The data were obtained in a study of blood T cells in healthy people across ages. Study overall: Per every two T cells, about one barcoded beta molecule was captured by template switching. Study results and caveats: Per million T cells, TCR beta diversity dropped about linearly as age rose.

The V gene is TRBV9, the J gene TRBJ1-2; D is perhaps TRBD1 (6 bases). The specimen sequenced was blood. The TCR originated in a woman aged 30 to 39 in good health. The CDR3 nucleotides are TGTGCCAGCAGCCAATTTTCGGGGGCAGGGCCGTATGGCTACACCTTC. Its protein product is CASSQFSGAGPYGYTF.